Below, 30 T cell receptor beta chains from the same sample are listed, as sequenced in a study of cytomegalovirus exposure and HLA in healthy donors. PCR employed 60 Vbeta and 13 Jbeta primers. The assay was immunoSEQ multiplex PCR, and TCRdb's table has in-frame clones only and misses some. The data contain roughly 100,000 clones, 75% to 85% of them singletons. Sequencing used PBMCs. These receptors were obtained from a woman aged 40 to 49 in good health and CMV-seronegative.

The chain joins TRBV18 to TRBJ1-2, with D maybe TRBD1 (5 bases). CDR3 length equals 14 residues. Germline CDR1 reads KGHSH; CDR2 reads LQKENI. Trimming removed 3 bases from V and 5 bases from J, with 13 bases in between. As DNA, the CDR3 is TGTGCCAGCTCACCCCTGACAGACCCGTATGGCTACACCTTC. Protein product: CASSPLTDPYGYTF.

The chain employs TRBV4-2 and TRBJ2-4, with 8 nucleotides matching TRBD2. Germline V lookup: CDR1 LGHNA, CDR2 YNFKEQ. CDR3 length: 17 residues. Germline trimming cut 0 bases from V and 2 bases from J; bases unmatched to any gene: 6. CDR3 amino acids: CASSQDIGGGTKNIQYF. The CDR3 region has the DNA TGTGCCAGCAGCCAAGATATCGGGGGGGGTACCAAAAACATTCAGTACTTC.

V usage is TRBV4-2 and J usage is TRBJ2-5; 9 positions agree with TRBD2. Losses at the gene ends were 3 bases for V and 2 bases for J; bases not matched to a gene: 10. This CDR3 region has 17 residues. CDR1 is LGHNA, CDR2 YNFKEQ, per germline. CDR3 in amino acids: CASSHPTSGQTQETQYF. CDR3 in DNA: TGTGCCAGCAGCCATCCCACTAGCGGGCAAACTCAAGAGACCCAGTACTTC.

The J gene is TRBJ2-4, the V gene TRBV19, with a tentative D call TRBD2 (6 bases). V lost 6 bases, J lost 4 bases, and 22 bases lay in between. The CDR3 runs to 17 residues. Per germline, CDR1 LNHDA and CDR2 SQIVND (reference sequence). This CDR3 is CASSSLVSGEKKNIQYF. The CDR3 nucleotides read TGTGCCAGTAGCAGTCTAGTTTCGGGGGAGAAGAAAAACATTCAGTACTTC.

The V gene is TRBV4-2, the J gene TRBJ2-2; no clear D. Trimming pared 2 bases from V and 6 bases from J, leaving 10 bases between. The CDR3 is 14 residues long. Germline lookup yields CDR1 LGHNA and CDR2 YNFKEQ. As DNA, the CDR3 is TGTGCCAGCAGCCAACCAGGTCGTCCCGGGGAGCTGTTTTTT. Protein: CASSQPGRPGELFF.

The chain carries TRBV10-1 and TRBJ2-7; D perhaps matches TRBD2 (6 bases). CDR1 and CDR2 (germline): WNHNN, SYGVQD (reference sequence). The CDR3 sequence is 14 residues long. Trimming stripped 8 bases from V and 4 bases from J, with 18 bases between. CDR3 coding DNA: TGCGCCAGCCGTGTCCGGGAGAGAGGATACGAGCAGTACTTC. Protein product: CASRVRERGYEQYF.

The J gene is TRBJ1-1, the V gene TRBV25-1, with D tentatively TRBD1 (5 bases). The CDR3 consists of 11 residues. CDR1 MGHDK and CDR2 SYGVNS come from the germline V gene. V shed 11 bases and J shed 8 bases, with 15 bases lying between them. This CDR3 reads CAAGGTWEAFF. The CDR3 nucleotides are TGTGCCGCCGGGGGTACATGGGAAGCTTTCTTT.

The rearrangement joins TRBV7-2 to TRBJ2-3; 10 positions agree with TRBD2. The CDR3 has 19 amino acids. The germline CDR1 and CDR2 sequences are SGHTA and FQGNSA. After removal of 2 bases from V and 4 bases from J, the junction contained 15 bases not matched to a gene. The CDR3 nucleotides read TGTGCCAGCAGCTTAAGCCCCCCCAGCGGGGGGGCAGGCCCAGATACGCAGTATTTT. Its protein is CASSLSPPSGGAGPDTQYF.

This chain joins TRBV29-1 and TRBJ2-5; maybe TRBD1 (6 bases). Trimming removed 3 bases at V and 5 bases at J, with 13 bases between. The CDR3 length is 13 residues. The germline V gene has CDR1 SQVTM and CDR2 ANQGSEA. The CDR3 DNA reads TGCAGCGTTGAGTGGGGGCCTGGGGAGACCCAGTACTTC. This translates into CSVEWGPGETQYF.

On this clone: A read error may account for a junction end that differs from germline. This CDR3 reads CASSLGSGGAQETQYF. The CDR3 nucleotides read TGTGCTAGCAGCTTAGGGAGCGGGGGCGCACAAGAGACCCAGTACTTC. V is TRBV7-7 and J is TRBJ2-5; the match to TRBD2 covers 8 bases. Looked up from germline, CDR1 is SSHAT and CDR2 is FNYEAQ (reference sequence). The CDR3 loop spans 16 amino acids.

The CDR3 reads CAISAYAREVDYGYTF. The CDR3 bases are TGTGCCATCAGTGCCTACGCCAGGGAGGTTGACTATGGCTACACCTTC. The gene calls are TRBV10-3 and TRBJ1-2, with D perhaps TRBD1 (5 bases). The CDR3 is 16 amino acids. In germline, CDR1 is ENHRY, CDR2 SYGVKD. Trimming stripped 4 bases from V and 3 bases from J, with 18 bases between.

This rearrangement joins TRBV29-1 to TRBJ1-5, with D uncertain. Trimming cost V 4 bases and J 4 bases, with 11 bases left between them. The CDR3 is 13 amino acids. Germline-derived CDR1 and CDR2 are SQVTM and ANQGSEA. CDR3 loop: CSVGFYGNQPQHF. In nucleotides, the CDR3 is TGCAGCGTTGGATTTTACGGGAATCAGCCCCAGCATTTT.

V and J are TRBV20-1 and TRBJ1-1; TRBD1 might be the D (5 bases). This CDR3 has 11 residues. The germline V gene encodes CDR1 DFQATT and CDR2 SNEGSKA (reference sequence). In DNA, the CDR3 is TGCAGGCCCGGCCGGGGGACTGAAGCTTTCTTT. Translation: CRPGRGTEAFF.

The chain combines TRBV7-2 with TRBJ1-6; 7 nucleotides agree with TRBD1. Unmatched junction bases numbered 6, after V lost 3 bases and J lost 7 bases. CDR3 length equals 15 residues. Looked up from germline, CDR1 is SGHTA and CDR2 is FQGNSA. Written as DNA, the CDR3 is TGTGCCAGCAGCTTCAAACAGGGGCTAAATTCACCCCTCCACTTT. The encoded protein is CASSFKQGLNSPLHF.

The CDR3 is CASSYSQPNTEAFF. CDR3 bases: TGTGCCAGCAGTTACTCACAGCCGAACACTGAAGCTTTCTTT. V gene TRBV6-5 combines with J gene TRBJ1-1, with unresolved D. In germline, CDR1 is MNHEY, CDR2 SVGAGI. CDR3 length: 14 amino acids. With 0 bases removed from V and 1 base from J, the gap between germline ends came to 6 bases.

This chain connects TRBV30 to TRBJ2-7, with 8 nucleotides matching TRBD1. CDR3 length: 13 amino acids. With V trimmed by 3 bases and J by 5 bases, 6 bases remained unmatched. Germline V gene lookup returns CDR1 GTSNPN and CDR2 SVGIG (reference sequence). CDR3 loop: CAWRWTGSDEQYF. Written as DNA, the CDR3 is TGTGCCTGGAGATGGACAGGGTCGGACGAGCAGTACTTC.

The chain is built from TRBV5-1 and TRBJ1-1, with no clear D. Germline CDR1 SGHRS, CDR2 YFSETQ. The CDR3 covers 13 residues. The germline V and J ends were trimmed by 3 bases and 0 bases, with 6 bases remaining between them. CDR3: CASSSLMNTEAFF. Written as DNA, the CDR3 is TGCGCCAGCAGCTCCCTAATGAACACTGAAGCTTTCTTT.

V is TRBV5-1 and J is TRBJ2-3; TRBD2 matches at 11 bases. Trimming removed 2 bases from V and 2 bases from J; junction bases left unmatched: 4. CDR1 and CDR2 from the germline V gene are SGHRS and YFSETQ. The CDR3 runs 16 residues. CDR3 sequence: CASSLPLAGDTDTQYF. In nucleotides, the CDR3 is TGCGCCAGCAGCTTACCACTAGCGGGGGACACAGATACGCAGTATTTT.

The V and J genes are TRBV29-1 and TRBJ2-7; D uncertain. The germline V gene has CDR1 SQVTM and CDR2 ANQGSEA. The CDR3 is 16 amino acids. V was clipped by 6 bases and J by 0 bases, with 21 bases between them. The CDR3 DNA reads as TGCAGCGTCGCTTGGAGTCAATTTAGTTACTCCTACGAGCAGTACTTC. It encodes CSVAWSQFSYSYEQYF.

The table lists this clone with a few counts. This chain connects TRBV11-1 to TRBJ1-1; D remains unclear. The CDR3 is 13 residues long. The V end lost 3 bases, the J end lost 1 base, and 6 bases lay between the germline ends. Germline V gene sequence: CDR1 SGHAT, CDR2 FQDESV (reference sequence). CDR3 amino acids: CASSLIRNTEAFF. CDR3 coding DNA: TGTGCCAGCAGCTTGATCAGGAACACTGAAGCTTTCTTT.

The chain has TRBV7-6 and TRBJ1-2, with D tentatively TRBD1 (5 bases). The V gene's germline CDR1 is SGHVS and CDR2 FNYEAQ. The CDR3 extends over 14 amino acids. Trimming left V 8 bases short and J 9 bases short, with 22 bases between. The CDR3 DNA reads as TGTGCCAGCGGCTCCAATCGGGGGTTTAGGAGCTACACCTTC. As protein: CASGSNRGFRSYTF.

In nucleotides, the CDR3 is TGTGCCTGGAGTGTAGGGGGTTCCTACAATGAGCAGTTCTTC. Translating gives CAWSVGGSYNEQFF. V usage is TRBV30 and J usage is TRBJ2-1; weak D call: TRBD1 (6 bases). The CDR3 is made up of 14 amino acids. Trimming pared 0 bases from V and 1 base from J, leaving 7 bases between. Germline CDR1 is GTSNPN and CDR2 is SVGIG (reference sequence).

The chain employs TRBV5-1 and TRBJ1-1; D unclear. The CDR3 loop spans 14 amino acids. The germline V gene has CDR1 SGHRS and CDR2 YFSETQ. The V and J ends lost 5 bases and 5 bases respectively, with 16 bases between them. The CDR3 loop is CASSPSASTTEAFF. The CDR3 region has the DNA TGCGCCAGCAGTCCCTCCGCCAGTACGACTGAAGCTTTCTTT.

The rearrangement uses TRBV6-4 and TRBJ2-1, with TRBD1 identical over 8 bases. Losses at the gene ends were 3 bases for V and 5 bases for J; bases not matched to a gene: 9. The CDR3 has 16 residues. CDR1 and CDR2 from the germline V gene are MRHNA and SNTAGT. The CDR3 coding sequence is TGTGCCAGCAGTGATAGCCCGGGACAGGACAACAATGAGCAGTTCTTC. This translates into CASSDSPGQDNNEQFF.

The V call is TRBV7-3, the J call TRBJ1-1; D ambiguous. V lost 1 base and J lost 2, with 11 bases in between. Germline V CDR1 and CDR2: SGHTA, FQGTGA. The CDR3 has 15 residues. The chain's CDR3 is CASSLSPSGNTEAFF. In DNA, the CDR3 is TGTGCCAGCAGCTTAAGTCCTTCGGGAAACACTGAAGCTTTCTTT.

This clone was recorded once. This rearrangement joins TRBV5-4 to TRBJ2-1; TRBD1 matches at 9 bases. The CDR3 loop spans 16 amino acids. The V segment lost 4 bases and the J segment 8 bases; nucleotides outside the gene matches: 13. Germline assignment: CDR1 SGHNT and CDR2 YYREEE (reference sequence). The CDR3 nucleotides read TGTGCCAGCAGCCCCCAGGGGACAGGGATGAGGTATGAGCAGTTCTTC. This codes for CASSPQGTGMRYEQFF.

Here the CDR3 reads CASRTGRNTGELFF. Here the CDR3 DNA reads TGTGCCAGCAGAACAGGGAGGAACACCGGGGAGCTGTTTTTT. The chain carries TRBV2 and TRBJ2-2; TRBD1 might be the D (6 bases). The CDR3 is 14 residues long. V lost 6 bases to trimming and J lost 1 base, with 9 bases between them. CDR1 is SNHLY and CDR2 is FYNNEI in the germline V gene.

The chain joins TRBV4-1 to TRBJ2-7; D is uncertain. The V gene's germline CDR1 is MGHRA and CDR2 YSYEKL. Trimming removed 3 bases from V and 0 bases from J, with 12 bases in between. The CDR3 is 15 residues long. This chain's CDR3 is CASSQTRWNSYEQYF. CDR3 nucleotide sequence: TGCGCCAGCAGCCAGACCAGGTGGAACTCCTACGAGCAGTACTTC.

The chain's CDR3 is CASSLGGTSGINEQFF. In nucleotides, the CDR3 is TGTGCCAGCAGCTTAGGTGGGACTAGCGGAATCAATGAGCAGTTCTTC. V is TRBV7-6 and J is TRBJ2-1; 11 bases match TRBD2. Germline V gene data show CDR1 as SGHVS and CDR2 as FNYEAQ. CDR3 length: 16 amino acids. V dropped 1 base and J dropped 6; count of bases not matched to a gene: 5.

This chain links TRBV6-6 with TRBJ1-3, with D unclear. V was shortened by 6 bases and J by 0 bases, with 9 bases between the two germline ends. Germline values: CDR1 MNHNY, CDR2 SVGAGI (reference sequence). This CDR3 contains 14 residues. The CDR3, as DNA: TGTGCCAGCAGCGTACCGAGCTCTGGAAACACCATATATTTT. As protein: CASSVPSSGNTIYF.